A selection of T cell receptor beta chains follows, all from one sample in a study of Ad26.COV2.S vaccination and SARS-CoV-2 variants. Only in-frame clones appear in the TCRdb table, and some are missing; sequencing was by immunoSEQ multiplex PCR. The table records 400,000 to 450,000 clones, 75% to 95% of them present only once. Specimen: peripheral blood, collected in a trial of Ad26.COV2.S vaccine versus placebo. The receptor source for this set is a person between 18 and 65 years old who received the Ad26.COV2.S COVID-19 vaccine or a placebo. Each CDR3 is given with its conserved first and last residue.

>TRBJ2-2|15|TRBV18
CASSPPPGATGELFF
>TRBJ2-7|13|TRBV28
CASSLSDSYEQYF
>TRBJ2-1|17|TRBV13
CASSLLSIGRGYNEQFF
>TRBJ1-1|16|TRBV7-8
CASSPQWQGGGTEAFF
>TRBJ1-5|12|TRBV30
CAWSSGNQPQHF
>TRBJ2-3|19|TRBV4-3
CASSQEKGGSGRFTDTQYF
>TRBJ1-3|14|TRBV6-5
CASSYGQGENTIYF
>TRBJ1-5|15|TRBV5-8
CASSLEASINQPQHF
>TRBJ2-1|17|TRBV6-6
CASSRTLTGTKVNEQFF
>TRBJ2-7|14|TRBV19
CASTGGTGGPEQYF
>TRBJ2-7|15|TRBV9
CASSVASSPSYEQYF
>TRBJ1-2|12|TRBV30
CAWSRPFYGYTF
>TRBJ1-6|12|TRBV6-5
CASSSGTSPLHF
>TRBJ1-2|16|TRBV28
CASSPFRGPANYGYTF
>TRBJ2-7|13|TRBV12-3/TRBV12-4
CASSSVAGYEQYF
>TRBJ2-5|11|TRBV24-1
CATSEQETQYF
>TRBJ2-2|17|TRBV2
CASSEAGTSGITGELFF
>TRBJ1-2|16|TRBV23-1
CASSQSSTGYYYGYTF
>TRBJ2-3|13|TRBV7-9
CASSLRPADTQYF
>TRBJ1-5|15|TRBV5-6
CASSLLGRINQPQHF
>TRBJ2-1|10|TRBV30
CAWSTEVQFF
>TRBJ2-5|16|TRBV9
CASSPYSSASGETQYF
>TRBJ2-4|15|TRBV18
CASSPAGLAKNIQYF
>TRBJ2-7|15|TRBV9
CASSPRGGGRHEQYF
>TRBJ1-1|15|TRBV30
CAWTGSRMRNTEAFF
>TRBJ2-2|14|TRBV27
CASSLLGSTGELFF
>TRBJ1-2|14|TRBV5-1
CASSLLQGNYGYTF
>TRBJ2-3|17|TRBV10-1
CASSESRTSFGTDTQYF
>TRBJ2-3|17|TRBV18
CASSPSGSGYYTDTQYF
>TRBJ2-5|12|TRBV29-1
CSARTGGETQYF
>TRBJ2-7|13|TRBV2
CASRGQEAYEQYF
>TRBJ1-5|15|TRBV7-2
CASSLDQGPYQPQHF
>TRBJ2-1|16|TRBV6-5
CASSYSRGAPFNEQFF
>TRBJ2-1|15|TRBV2
CASSGRDTQYNEQFF
>TRBJ1-5|15|TRBV29-1
CSVEVGSGVGRPQHF
>TRBJ2-1|13|TRBV3-1/TRBV3-2
CASSLSGSNEQFF
>TRBJ1-6|15|TRBV4-3
CASSQRTALNSPLHF
>TRBJ2-7|15|TRBV4-3
CASSQVRQTSYEQYF
>TRBJ1-6|13|TRBV27
CASWDRTANPLHF
>TRBJ2-1|16|TRBV5-1
CASSLEGRGFYNEQFF
>TRBJ2-7|14|TRBV7-2
CASSKLAGPYEQYF
>TRBJ1-6|16|TRBV30
CASEQGPAPYNSPLHF
>TRBJ2-7|15|TRBV30
CAWSHEYREGVGQYF
>TRBJ1-4|15|TRBV6-5
CASSSGTGRNEKLFF
>TRBJ1-5|15|TRBV4-3
CASSQDITGWQPQHF
>TRBJ1-1|15|TRBV11-3
CASSSGGTANTEAFF
>TRBJ1-3|14|TRBV5-8
CASRIQGAGNTIYF
>TRBJ2-1|15|TRBV7-7
CASSLGQGAGNEQFF
>TRBJ2-7|15|TRBV19
CASSIGERESYEQYF
>TRBJ2-3|16|TRBV4-3
CASSQHRGVFTDTQYF
>TRBJ1-2|13|TRBV28
CASRTGDSYGYTF
>TRBJ2-1|15|TRBV29-1
CSVVGLTSAYNEQFF
>TRBJ1-4|16|TRBV4-2
CASSQDWRAEDEKLFF